Below are 31 T cell receptor beta chains sequenced from a single sample in a study of T-cell reconstitution after alpha-beta-depleted transplantation in children. Unique molecular identifiers were used in preparing the TCRbeta library. MiXCR, run by TCRdb on the PCR reads, gives a single entry per CDR3 protein. The repertoire holds 700,000 to 950,000 distinct CDR3 sequences, roughly 16% seen once, with approximately 5% in the top ten. This sample comprised PBMCs, mostly from graft donor cells, obtained 360 days after TCRalphabeta/CD19-depleted stem cell transplant. The receptors come from a male patient younger than 18 who had a stem cell transplant for acute lymphoblastic leukemia, so the T cells may come from the graft donor.

The sample holds a few counts of this clonotype. The chain couples TRBV25-1 to TRBJ1-1, with a tentative D call TRBD1 (5 bases). This CDR3 has 12 residues. The V and J ends lost 4 bases and 8 bases respectively, with 11 bases between them. From germline, CDR1 is MGHDK and CDR2 SYGVNS. This CDR3 reads CASSVGAREAFF. CDR3 nucleotide sequence: TGTGCCAGCAGTGTTGGGGCACGCGAAGCTTTCTTT.

This clonotype was observed a few times. The rearrangement uses TRBV15 and TRBJ2-5, with D tentatively TRBD2 (6 bases). The CDR3 runs 16 residues. V gave up 0 bases and J gave up 2 bases, with 13 bases separating them. Germline V gives CDR1 LNHNV, CDR2 YYDKDF (reference sequence). CDR3 residues: CATSRDSGSPQETQYF. The CDR3 nucleotides read TGTGCCACCAGCAGAGACAGCGGGTCCCCACAAGAGACCCAGTACTTC.

This chain links TRBV6-1 with TRBJ2-7; D unclear. This CDR3 spans 12 amino acids. The germline gives CDR1 MNHNS, CDR2 SASEGT. V was clipped by 2 bases and J by 2 bases, with 4 bases between them. The chain's CDR3 is CASSEQTYEQYF. CDR3 nucleotides: TGTGCCAGCAGTGAACAAACCTACGAGCAGTACTTC.

The genes are TRBV5-1 and TRBJ2-2; 9 nucleotides line up with TRBD2. The CDR3 contains 15 residues. CDR1 SGHRS and CDR2 YFSETQ come from the germline V gene. Trimming cost V 2 bases and J 6 bases; bases outside gene matches: 5. The CDR3 DNA sequence: TGCGCCAGCAGCTTCTCTAGCGGGATTTCCGGGGAGCTGTTTTTT. Encoded protein: CASSFSSGISGELFF.

In this sample, this clonotype turned up many times. V gene TRBV9 combines with J gene TRBJ2-1, with 8 positions matching TRBD2. The V gene's germline CDR1 is SGDLS and CDR2 YYNGEE. CDR3 length: 14 residues. The V gene end was trimmed by 3 bases and the J gene end by 10 bases; junction bases not matched to a gene: 9. CDR3 amino acids: CASSAANRLAEQFF. In DNA form, the CDR3 reads TGTGCCAGCAGCGCCGCGAACCGACTAGCGGAGCAGTTCTTC.

The chain combines TRBV12-3 or TRBV12-4 with TRBJ2-3, with D unclear. Trimming removed 5 bases at V and 2 bases at J, with 5 bases between. The CDR3 is made up of 12 amino acids. The CDR3, as DNA: TGTGCCAGCAGTATAACCACAGATACGCAGTATTTT. Its protein is CASSITTDTQYF.

This clonotype was counted between two and nine times. The chain has TRBV29-1 and TRBJ2-1, with D tentatively TRBD2 (6 bases). Trimming took 1 base from V and 7 from J, leaving 14 bases between them. The CDR3 is 14 residues long. The V gene's germline CDR1 is SQVTM and CDR2 ANQGSEA. CDR3 loop: CSVEARLARNEQFF. DNA of the CDR3: TGCAGCGTTGAAGCCAGGCTAGCGAGGAATGAGCAGTTCTTC.

The chain couples TRBV7-9 to TRBJ2-2; 10 positions agree with TRBD1. The CDR3 extends over 14 amino acids. From germline, CDR1 is SEHNR and CDR2 FQNEAQ (reference sequence). Trimming removed 10 bases from V and 7 bases from J; junction bases left unmatched: 9. For the CDR3, the DNA is TGTGCCAACCGGCCCGGGACAGGGGTCGGGGAGCTGTTTTTT. This codes for CANRPGTGVGELFF. The entire variable domain, with the rest obtained from reference TRBV7-9 and TRBJ2-2, is as follows: DTGVSQNPRHKITKRGQNVTFRCDPISEHNRLYWYRQTLGQGPEFLTYFQNEAQLEKSRLLSDRFSAERPKGSFSTLEIQRTEQGDSAMYLCANRPGTGVGELFFGEGSRLTVL.

This chain joins TRBV5-1 and TRBJ2-3; the D gene is possibly TRBD2 (7 bases). The CDR3 covers 18 residues. The germline V gene has CDR1 SGHRS and CDR2 YFSETQ. V was cut by 2 bases and J by 7 bases, with 26 bases left in between. The CDR3 protein is CASSFGGAGGRIWYTQYF. CDR3 coding DNA: TGCGCCAGCAGCTTTGGGGGCGCTGGCGGGAGAATTTGGTATACGCAGTATTTT.

At least ten counts were recorded for this clonotype. This chain links TRBV20-1 with TRBJ2-7; D is ambiguous. Germline CDR1 is DFQATT and CDR2 is SNEGSKA (reference sequence). This CDR3 comprises 11 residues. V gave up 5 bases and J gave up 3 bases, with 8 bases separating them. In DNA, the CDR3 is TGCAGTGCTGCCTTACGCTACGAGCAGTACTTC. The encoded protein is CSAALRYEQYF.

This clonotype was seen at least ten times. The rearrangement joins TRBV20-1 to TRBJ2-5; 11 bases are a match to TRBD2. CDR1 and CDR2 (germline): DFQATT, SNEGSKA (reference sequence). The CDR3 runs to 15 residues. V lost 5 bases to trimming and J lost 3 bases; unmatched junction nucleotides: 8. The CDR3 DNA follows: TGCAGTGCTGTACTAGCGGGAGTCTTCAAAGAGACCCAGTACTTC. Its translation: CSAVLAGVFKETQYF.

This clonotype was seen more than once but under ten times. The chain couples TRBV7-3 to TRBJ2-3; maybe TRBD1 (6 bases). With 5 bases removed from V and 5 bases from J, the gap between germline ends came to 20 bases. There are 16 residues in the CDR3. The germline V gene encodes CDR1 SGHTA and CDR2 FQGTGA. The CDR3, as DNA: TGTGCCAGCAGCCTCTTCGACAGGTCGCTGGGAGATACGCAGTATTTT. It specifies CASSLFDRSLGDTQYF.

The J gene is TRBJ2-7, the V gene TRBV4-1; 7 bases agree with TRBD2. V gave up 0 bases and J gave up 1 base; unmatched junction bases: 3. The germline gives CDR1 MGHRA, CDR2 YSYEKL. This CDR3 has 15 amino acids. The CDR3 DNA follows: TGCGCCAGCAGCCAAGATATGGGGGGGTCCTACGAGCAGTACTTC. Protein product: CASSQDMGGSYEQYF.

The chain is built from TRBV6-2 or TRBV6-3 and TRBJ1-5; 9 bases are a match to TRBD1. Trimming cost V 5 bases and J 2 bases; bases outside gene matches: 10. The germline gives CDR1 MNHEY, CDR2 SVGEGT. CDR3 length: 17 residues. Here the CDR3 reads CASSQRTGVFGNQPQHF. CDR3 DNA sequence: TGTGCCAGCAGTCAACGGACAGGGGTATTCGGCAATCAGCCCCAGCATTTT.

This clonotype was detected a few times. V usage is TRBV6-1 and J usage is TRBJ2-3; TRBD1 is a possible D gene (6 bases). The V gene lost 5 bases and the J gene lost 4 bases, with 16 bases spanning the gap. The CDR3 totals 15 residues. Germline CDR1 MNHNS, CDR2 SASEGT. The CDR3 nucleotides read TGTGCCAGCAGTCGGACAGCGCCAGGGGCAGATACGCAGTATTTT. As protein: CASSRTAPGADTQYF.

The chain is built from TRBV19 and TRBJ2-7; TRBD1 aligns across 7 bases. CDR3 length: 12 amino acids. V lost 7 bases to trimming and J lost 3 bases; unmatched junction nucleotides: 3. CDR1 is LNHDA, CDR2 SQIVND, per germline (reference sequence). DNA of the CDR3: TGTGCCAGTAATTCAGGGGGCTACGAGCAGTACTTC. Its translation: CASNSGGYEQYF. Looking up the rest from reference TRBV19 and TRBJ2-7 gives the full variable domain: DGGITQSPKYLFRKEGQNVTLSCEQNLNHDAMYWYRQDPGQGLRLIYYSQIVNDFQKGDIAEGYSVSREKKESFPLTVTSAQKNPTAFYLCASNSGGYEQYFGPGTRLTVT.

This chain links TRBV20-1 with TRBJ1-1, with D unresolved. V gave up 3 bases and J gave up 1 base, with 12 bases separating them. Germline CDR1 reads DFQATT; CDR2 reads SNEGSKA (reference sequence). CDR3 length: 14 residues. The CDR3 sequence is CSASWVASNTEAFF. The CDR3 nucleotides are TGCAGTGCTAGTTGGGTCGCCTCGAACACTGAAGCTTTCTTT.

The chain has TRBV7-2 and TRBJ2-1; D is uncertain. CDR1 is SGHTA and CDR2 is FQGNSA in the germline V gene. This CDR3 comprises 13 residues. Trimming stripped 5 bases from V and 15 bases from J, with 20 bases between. CDR3 DNA: TGTGCCAGCAGCCCGCCGTCGCTACTTGCAAGGTTCTTC. Residues: CASSPPSLLARFF.

The J gene is TRBJ1-1, the V gene TRBV29-1; no reliable D call. Germline CDR1 SQVTM, CDR2 ANQGSEA. The CDR3 is 13 amino acids. V was cut by 3 bases and J by 2 bases, with 10 bases left in between. The CDR3 spells CSVENTLNTEAFF. In nucleotides, the CDR3 is TGCAGCGTTGAGAACACGCTCAACACTGAAGCTTTCTTT.

The table lists this clonotype with a few counts. The gene calls are TRBV29-1 and TRBJ2-7, with D hard to call. Trimming shortened V by 0 bases and J by 9 bases, and 9 bases separated the two germline ends. Germline V lookup: CDR1 SQVTM, CDR2 ANQGSEA. The CDR3 length is 11 residues. The CDR3 spells CSVEDRYSQYF. The CDR3 DNA reads TGCAGCGTTGAAGATCGCTACTCGCAGTACTTC.

V is TRBV10-3 and J is TRBJ1-6; D is ambiguous. V was pared by 3 bases and J by 4 bases, with 13 bases between. Germline loops: CDR1 ENHRY, CDR2 SYGVKD. The CDR3 covers 16 residues. Here the CDR3 reads CAISDGLRGYNSPLHF. In DNA, the CDR3 is TGTGCCATCAGTGACGGCCTCCGAGGGTATAATTCACCCCTCCACTTT.

The rearrangement joins TRBV11-2 to TRBJ2-1; 12 bases are shared with TRBD2. The V and J ends lost 0 bases and 4 bases, in that order; junction bases with no gene match: 13. The germline V gene has CDR1 SGHAT and CDR2 FQNNGV. The CDR3 totals 20 residues. The CDR3, as DNA: TGTGCCAGCAGCTTAGAGGGGCCAAGACTAGCGGGAGATCGGTACAATGAGCAGTTCTTC. Translation: CASSLEGPRLAGDRYNEQFF.

DNA for the CDR3: TGTGCCAGCAGTACGCACCGGACTAGCGGCGGAGGCTTTAATGAGCAGTTCTTC. It yields the protein CASSTHRTSGGGFNEQFF. The chain carries TRBV6-1 and TRBJ2-1, with 10 bases matching TRBD2. V shed 5 bases, J shed 7 bases, and the junction held 17 bases outside the gene matches. Germline CDR1 reads MNHNS; CDR2 reads SASEGT. The CDR3 is made up of 18 amino acids.

V gene TRBV5-1 combines with J gene TRBJ2-5, with 8 positions matching TRBD2. This CDR3 is built from 15 residues. The J segment lost 5 bases and the V segment lost 2 bases, leaving 8 bases of the junction unmatched. From germline, CDR1 is SGHRS and CDR2 YFSETQ. CDR3 region: CASSLTGGPGETQYF. DNA of the CDR3: TGCGCCAGCAGCTTAACGGGAGGGCCCGGTGAGACCCAGTACTTC.

The chain's CDR3 is CASSSPPGLAGVFADTQYF. CDR3 DNA: TGTGCCAGCAGCTCGCCTCCGGGACTAGCGGGAGTATTCGCAGATACGCAGTATTTT. V gene TRBV11-2 combines with J gene TRBJ2-3; 14 nucleotides match TRBD2. Per germline, CDR1 SGHAT and CDR2 FQNNGV. The ends lost 4 bases at V and 4 bases at J; junction bases unmatched: 13. This CDR3 spans 19 amino acids.

In this sample, this clonotype turned up a few times. The chain is built from TRBV5-5 and TRBJ2-2; a possible D gene is TRBD1 (7 bases). Trimming took 1 base from V and 5 from J, leaving 12 bases between them. The CDR3 loop spans 15 amino acids. The germline V gene encodes CDR1 SGHKS and CDR2 YYEKEE (reference sequence). CDR3 sequence reads: CASSLPGGYTGELFF. For the CDR3, the DNA is TGTGCCAGCAGCTTGCCAGGGGGGTATACCGGGGAGCTGTTTTTT.

This clonotype was picked up a small number of times. The CDR3 spells CASSFDSSHYNEQFF. The CDR3, as DNA: TGCGCCAGCAGCTTCGACTCGTCCCATTACAATGAGCAGTTCTTC. V is TRBV5-1 and J is TRBJ2-1, with no clear D. CDR3 size: 15 residues. In germline, CDR1 is SGHRS, CDR2 YFSETQ. V was clipped by 2 bases and J by 4 bases, with 13 bases between them.

The rearrangement uses TRBV7-6 and TRBJ2-3; 7 nucleotides line up with TRBD1. The germline CDR1 and CDR2 sequences are SGHVS and FNYEAQ. The CDR3 is 16 amino acids. J was trimmed by 2 bases and V by 4 bases; bases with no gene match: 9. CDR3 sequence reads: CASSSRQGTFTDTQYF. The CDR3 nucleotides read TGTGCCAGCAGCTCTCGACAGGGTACCTTCACAGATACGCAGTATTTT.

The chain links TRBV29-1 to TRBJ2-1, with 8 bases identical to TRBD2. CDR3 length equals 13 residues. From germline, CDR1 is SQVTM and CDR2 ANQGSEA. Trimming removed 4 bases from V and 8 bases from J; junction bases left unmatched: 7. CDR3 loop: CSVVRLASDEQFF. The CDR3 DNA reads as TGCAGCGTTGTTCGACTAGCGAGCGATGAGCAGTTCTTC.

This chain connects TRBV20-1 to TRBJ2-1; 7 bases fit TRBD2. Germline V CDR1 and CDR2: DFQATT, SNEGSKA (reference sequence). J lost 2 bases, V lost 0 bases, and 7 bases had no gene match. The CDR3 length is 16 residues. CDR3 amino acids: CSARDRGEGPYNEQFF. The CDR3 bases are TGCAGTGCTAGAGATCGAGGGGAGGGCCCCTACAATGAGCAGTTCTTC.

This sequence joins TRBV27 and TRBJ1-2; 7 nucleotides line up with TRBD1. The J segment lost 6 bases and the V segment lost 5 bases, leaving 15 bases of the junction unmatched. The CDR3 extends over 16 amino acids. Per germline, CDR1 MNHEY and CDR2 SMNVEV (reference sequence). The DNA of the CDR3 is TGTGCCAGCAGTCCCGAAATTAGGGGGCTCTGGGATGGCTACACCTTC. Encoded protein: CASSPEIRGLWDGYTF.